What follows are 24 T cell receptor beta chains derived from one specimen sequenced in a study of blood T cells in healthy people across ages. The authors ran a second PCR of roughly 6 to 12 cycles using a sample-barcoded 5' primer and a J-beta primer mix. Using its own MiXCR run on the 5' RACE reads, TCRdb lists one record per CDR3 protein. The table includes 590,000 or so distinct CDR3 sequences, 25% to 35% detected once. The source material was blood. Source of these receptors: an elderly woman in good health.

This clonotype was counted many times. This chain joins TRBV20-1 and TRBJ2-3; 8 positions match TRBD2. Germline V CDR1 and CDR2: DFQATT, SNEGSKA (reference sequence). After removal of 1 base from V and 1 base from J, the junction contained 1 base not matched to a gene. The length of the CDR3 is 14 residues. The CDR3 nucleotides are TGCAGTGCTAGAGTCGGGGGGGGCACAGATACGCAGTATTTT. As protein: CSARVGGGTDTQYF.

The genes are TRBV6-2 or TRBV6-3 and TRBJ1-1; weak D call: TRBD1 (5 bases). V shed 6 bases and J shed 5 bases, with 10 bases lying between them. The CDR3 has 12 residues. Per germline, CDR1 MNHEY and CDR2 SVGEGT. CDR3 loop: CASSPGRTEAFF. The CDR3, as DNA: TGTGCCAGCAGCCCGGGACGGACTGAAGCTTTCTTT.

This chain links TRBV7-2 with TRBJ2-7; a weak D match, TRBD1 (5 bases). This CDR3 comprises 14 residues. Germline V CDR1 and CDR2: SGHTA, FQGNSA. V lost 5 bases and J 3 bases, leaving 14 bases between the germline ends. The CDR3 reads CASSLTAGRYEQYF. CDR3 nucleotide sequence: TGTGCCAGCAGCCTGACAGCAGGACGCTACGAGCAGTACTTC.

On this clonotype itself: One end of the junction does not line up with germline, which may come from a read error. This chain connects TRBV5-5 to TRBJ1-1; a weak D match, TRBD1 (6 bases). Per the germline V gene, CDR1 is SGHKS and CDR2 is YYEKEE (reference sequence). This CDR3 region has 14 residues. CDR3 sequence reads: CAGSLEGGLTEAFF. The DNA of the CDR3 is TGTGCCGGCAGCTTGGAGGGGGGACTCACTGAAGCTTTCTTT.

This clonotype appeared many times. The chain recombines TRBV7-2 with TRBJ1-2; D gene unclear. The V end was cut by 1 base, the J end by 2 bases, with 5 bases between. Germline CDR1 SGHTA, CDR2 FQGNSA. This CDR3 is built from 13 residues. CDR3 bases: TGTGCCAGCAGCTTAGACCAAAACTATGGCTACACCTTC. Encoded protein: CASSLDQNYGYTF. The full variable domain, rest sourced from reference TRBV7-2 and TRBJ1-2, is GAGVSQSPSNKVTEKGKDVELRCDPISGHTALYWYRQSLGQGLEFLIYFQGNSAPDKSGLPSDRFSAERTGGSVSTLTIQRTQQEDSAVYLCASSLDQNYGYTFGSGTRLTVV.

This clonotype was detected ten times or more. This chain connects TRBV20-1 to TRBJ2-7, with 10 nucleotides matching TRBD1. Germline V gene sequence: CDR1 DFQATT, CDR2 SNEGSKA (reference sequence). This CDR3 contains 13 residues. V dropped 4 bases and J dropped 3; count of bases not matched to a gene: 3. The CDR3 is CSATTGGNYEQYF. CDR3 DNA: TGCAGTGCTACGACAGGGGGCAACTACGAGCAGTACTTC.

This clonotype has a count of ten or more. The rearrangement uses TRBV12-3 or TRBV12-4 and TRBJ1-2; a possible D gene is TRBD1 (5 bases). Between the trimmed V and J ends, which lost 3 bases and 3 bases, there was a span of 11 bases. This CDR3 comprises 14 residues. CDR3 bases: TGTGCCAGCAGTTTCGGGGGATTGGACTATGGCTACACCTTC. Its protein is CASSFGGLDYGYTF.

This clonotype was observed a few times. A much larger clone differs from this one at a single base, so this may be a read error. CDR3: CASREAQGYEQYF. The CDR3 DNA is TGTGCCAGCAGGGAAGCGCAAGGATACGAGCAGTACTTC. V gene TRBV6-1 combines with J gene TRBJ2-7; D call uncertain. This CDR3 region has 13 residues. In germline, CDR1 is MNHNS, CDR2 SASEGT.

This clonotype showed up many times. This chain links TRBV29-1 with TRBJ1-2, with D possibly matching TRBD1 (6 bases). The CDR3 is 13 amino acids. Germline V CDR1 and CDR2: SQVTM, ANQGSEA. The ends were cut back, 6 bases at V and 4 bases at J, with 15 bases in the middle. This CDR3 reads CSVGGGRGYGYTF. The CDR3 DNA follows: TGCAGCGTCGGAGGGGGAAGAGGCTATGGCTACACCTTC.

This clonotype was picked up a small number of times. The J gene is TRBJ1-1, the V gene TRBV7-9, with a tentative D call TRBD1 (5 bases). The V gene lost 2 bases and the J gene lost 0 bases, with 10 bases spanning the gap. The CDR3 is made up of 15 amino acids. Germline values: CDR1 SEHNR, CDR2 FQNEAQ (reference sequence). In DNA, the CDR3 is TGTGCCAGCAGCTTATCCGACAGACTGAACACTGAAGCTTTCTTT. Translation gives CASSLSDRLNTEAFF.

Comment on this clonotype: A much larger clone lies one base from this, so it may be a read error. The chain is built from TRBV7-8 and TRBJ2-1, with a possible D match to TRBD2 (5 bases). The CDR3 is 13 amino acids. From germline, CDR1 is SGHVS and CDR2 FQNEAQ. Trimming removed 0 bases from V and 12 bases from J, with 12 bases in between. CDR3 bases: TGTGCCAGCAGCTTAGCAAGAGGGCCTGCGCAGTTCTTC. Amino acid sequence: CASSLARGPAQFF.

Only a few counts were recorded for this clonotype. CDR3 coding DNA: TGTGCCATCAGCGGACAGGGGGGGGGTGAAAAACTGTTTTTT. Amino acid sequence: CAISGQGGGEKLFF. This chain uses TRBV10-3 with TRBJ1-4, with TRBD1 identical over 10 bases. The CDR3 consists of 14 residues. V was pared by 6 bases and J by 7 bases, with 5 bases of the junction left unmatched. Germline lookup yields CDR1 ENHRY and CDR2 SYGVKD.

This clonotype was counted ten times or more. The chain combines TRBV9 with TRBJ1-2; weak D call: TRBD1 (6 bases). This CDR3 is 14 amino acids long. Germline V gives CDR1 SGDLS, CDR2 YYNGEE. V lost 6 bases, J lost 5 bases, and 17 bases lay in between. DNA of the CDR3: TGTGCCAGCACCTTGACAGGAGTTCCATATGGCTACACCTTC. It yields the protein CASTLTGVPYGYTF.

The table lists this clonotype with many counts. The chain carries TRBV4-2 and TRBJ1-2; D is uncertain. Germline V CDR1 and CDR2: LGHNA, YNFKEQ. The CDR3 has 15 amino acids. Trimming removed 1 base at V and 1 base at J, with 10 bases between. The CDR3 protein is CASSQAPGNNYGYTF. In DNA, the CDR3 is TGTGCCAGCAGCCAAGCTCCAGGAAATAACTATGGCTACACCTTC.

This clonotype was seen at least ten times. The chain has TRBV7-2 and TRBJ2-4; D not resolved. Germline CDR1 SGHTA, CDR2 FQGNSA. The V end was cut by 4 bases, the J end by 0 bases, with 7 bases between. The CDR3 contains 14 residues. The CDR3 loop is CASSSGPAKNIQYF. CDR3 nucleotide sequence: TGTGCCAGCAGCTCGGGTCCAGCCAAAAACATTCAGTACTTC.

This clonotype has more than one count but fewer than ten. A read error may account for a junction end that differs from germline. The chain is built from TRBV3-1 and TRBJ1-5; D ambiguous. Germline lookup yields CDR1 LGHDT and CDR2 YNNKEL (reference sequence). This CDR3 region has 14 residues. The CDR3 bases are TGTGCCTGCAGCCCAAATAGGGGCAATCAGCCCCAGCATTTT. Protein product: CACSPNRGNQPQHF. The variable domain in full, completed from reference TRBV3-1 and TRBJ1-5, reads DTAVSQTPKYLVTQMGNDKSIKCEQNLGHDTMYWYKQDSKKFLKIMFSYNNKELIINETVPNRFSPKSPDKAHLNLHINSLELGDSAVYFCACSPNRGNQPQHFGDGTRLSIL.

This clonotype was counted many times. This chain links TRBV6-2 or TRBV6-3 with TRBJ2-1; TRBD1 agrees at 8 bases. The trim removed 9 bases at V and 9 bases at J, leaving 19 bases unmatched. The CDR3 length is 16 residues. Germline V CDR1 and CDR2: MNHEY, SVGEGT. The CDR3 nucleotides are TGTGCCAGTCGGGGTGCCAGACAGGGGTCTATTGGTGAGCAGTTCTTC. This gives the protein CASRGARQGSIGEQFF.

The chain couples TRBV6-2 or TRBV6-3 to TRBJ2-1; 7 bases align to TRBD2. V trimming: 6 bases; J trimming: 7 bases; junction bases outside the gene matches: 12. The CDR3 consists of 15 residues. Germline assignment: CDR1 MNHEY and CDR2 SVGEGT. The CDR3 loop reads CASSAARAGANEQFF. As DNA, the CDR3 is TGTGCCAGCAGCGCAGCGCGGGCGGGAGCTAATGAGCAGTTCTTC.

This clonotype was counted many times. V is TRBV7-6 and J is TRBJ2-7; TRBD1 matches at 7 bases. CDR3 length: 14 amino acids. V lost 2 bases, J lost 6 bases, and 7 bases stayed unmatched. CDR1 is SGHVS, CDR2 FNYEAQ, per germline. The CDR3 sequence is CASSLIADRSEQYF. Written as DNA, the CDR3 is TGTGCCAGCAGCTTAATTGCGGACAGGAGCGAGCAGTACTTC.

CDR3 in amino acids: CASSRKTGGAYEQYF. The DNA for the CDR3 is TGTGCCAGCAGTAGAAAGACAGGGGGGGCCTACGAGCAGTACTTC. This rearrangement joins TRBV27 to TRBJ2-7; 9 bases are a match to TRBD1. The CDR3 loop spans 15 amino acids. From germline, CDR1 is MNHEY and CDR2 SMNVEV (reference sequence). Trimming removed 5 bases from V and 2 bases from J; junction bases left unmatched: 7.

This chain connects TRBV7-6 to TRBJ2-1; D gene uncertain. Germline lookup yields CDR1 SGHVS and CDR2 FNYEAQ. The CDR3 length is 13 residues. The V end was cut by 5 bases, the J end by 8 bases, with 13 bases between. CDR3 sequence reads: CASSPPGWDEQFF. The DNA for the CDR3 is TGTGCCAGCAGCCCCCCCGGGTGGGATGAGCAGTTCTTC.

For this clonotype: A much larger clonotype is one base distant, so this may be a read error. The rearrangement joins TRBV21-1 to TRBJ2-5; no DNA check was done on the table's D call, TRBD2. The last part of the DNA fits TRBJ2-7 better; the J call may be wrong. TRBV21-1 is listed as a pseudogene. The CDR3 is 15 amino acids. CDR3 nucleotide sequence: TGTGCCGGCAGGAAAATGGGGCAGGCCCTCGGCGAGCAGTACTTC. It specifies CAGRKMGQALGEQYF.

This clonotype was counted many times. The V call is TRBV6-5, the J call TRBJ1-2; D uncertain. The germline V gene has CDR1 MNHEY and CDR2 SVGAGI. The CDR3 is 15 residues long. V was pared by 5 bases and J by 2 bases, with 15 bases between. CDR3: CASSQPGWQNYGYTF. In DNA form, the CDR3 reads TGTGCCAGCAGTCAACCCGGGTGGCAAAACTATGGCTACACCTTC.

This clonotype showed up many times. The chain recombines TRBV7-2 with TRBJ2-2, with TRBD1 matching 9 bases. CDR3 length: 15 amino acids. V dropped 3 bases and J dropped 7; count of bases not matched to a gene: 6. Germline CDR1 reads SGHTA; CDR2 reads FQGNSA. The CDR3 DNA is TGTGCCAGCAGCTTGGGGGACAGGGCTATCGGGGAGCTGTTTTTT. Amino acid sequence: CASSLGDRAIGELFF.